This TCR beta chain was obtained from a study of human T cells and chemical hapten exposure. Study-level results: Following DPC sensitization, TCRs present above 1 in 1000 frequency showed no change.

MiXCR was run by TCRdb on the 5' RACE reads, yielding one entry per CDR3 protein. The table shows about 81,000 distinct CDR3 sequences, with about 7.7% occurring only once. About this clonotype itself: What it binds is not known.

The CDR3 runs 14 residues. Trimming took off 3 bases at V and 2 bases at J, with 10 bases between the two ends. Unfractionated whole blood served as the source for total RNA extraction. The chain uses TRBV12-3 or TRBV12-4 and TRBJ1-2; no clear D. This sequence was found in a male donor in good health. Here the CDR3 reads CASSFSNANYGYTF. For the CDR3, the DNA is TGTGCCAGCAGTTTCTCCAACGCCAACTATGGCTACACCTTC.